Following are 22 T cell receptor beta chains from one sample sequenced in a study of blood T cell repertoires in COVID-19. The table came from immunoSEQ multiplex PCR; TCRdb's copy has only in-frame clones and leaves some out. The sample contains about 190,000 clones, around 83% of which appear only once. The sample taken for sequencing was peripheral blood. Every receptor here comes from a woman aged 40 to 49 with acute or convalescent COVID-19.

There are a few counts of this clone. The rearrangement links TRBV7-9 to TRBJ1-2; possible D gene TRBD1, 5 bases. The V gene lost 0 bases and the J gene lost 8 bases, with 13 bases spanning the gap. CDR1 is SEHNR and CDR2 is FQNEAQ in the germline V gene (reference sequence). This CDR3 contains 14 residues. CDR3 sequence (DNA): TGTGCCAGCAGCTTAGCGGGGGGATCGGAGGGCTACACCTTC. This translates into CASSLAGGSEGYTF.

The CDR3 DNA reads as TGTGCCAGCAGTCAGACAGGGGAAGCTTTCTTT. It encodes CASSQTGEAFF. The chain recombines TRBV6-6 with TRBJ1-1; 7 nucleotides align to TRBD1. Germline-derived CDR1 and CDR2 are MNHNY and SVGAGI (reference sequence). V was pared by 5 bases and J by 8 bases, with 2 bases of the junction left unmatched. CDR3 length equals 11 residues.

The V call is TRBV24-1, the J call TRBJ2-3, with TRBD2 matching 14 bases. Trimming cost V 10 bases and J 5 bases; bases outside gene matches: 10. The CDR3 is made up of 16 amino acids. Germline lookup yields CDR1 KGHDR and CDR2 SFDVKD. In DNA form, the CDR3 reads TGTGCCACTTCCAGGACTAGCGGGAGGAATATAGATACGCAGTATTTT. It codes for CATSRTSGRNIDTQYF.

The rearrangement joins TRBV10-1 to TRBJ1-1, with 7 bases matching TRBD1. The CDR3 runs to 15 residues. Per the germline V gene, CDR1 is WNHNN and CDR2 is SYGVQD (reference sequence). The V and J ends lost 6 bases and 3 bases, in that order; junction bases with no gene match: 10. This CDR3 is CASSGARGPDTEAFF. The CDR3 coding sequence is TGCGCCAGCAGCGGAGCGAGGGGGCCCGACACTGAAGCTTTCTTT.

This clone came up a few times. The chain couples TRBV2 to TRBJ1-1; D possibly corresponds to TRBD1 (5 bases). The CDR3 covers 12 residues. Trimming cost V 6 bases and J 7 bases, with 12 bases left between them. The germline V gene encodes CDR1 SNHLY and CDR2 FYNNEI. CDR3 nucleotides: TGTGCCAGCAGAACCTACAGGAGTGAAGCTTTCTTT. Its protein is CASRTYRSEAFF. The full variable domain, its missing parts supplied by reference TRBV2 and TRBJ1-1, is EPEVTQTPSHQVTQMGQEVILRCVPISNHLYFYWYRQILGQKVEFLVSFYNNEISEKSEIFDDQFSVERPDGSNFTLKIRSTKLEDSAMYFCASRTYRSEAFFGQGTRLTVV.

The rearrangement joins TRBV28 to TRBJ1-3, with 9 bases matching TRBD1. The CDR3 length is 16 residues. Germline assignment: CDR1 MDHEN and CDR2 SYDVKM. Trimming at V came to 6 bases and at J to 0 bases, leaving 6 bases not matched to a gene. The CDR3 DNA sequence: TGTGCCAGCAGAACCGGGACAGGGTTCTCTGGAAACACCATATATTTT. It is translated as CASRTGTGFSGNTIYF.

The chain links TRBV28 to TRBJ1-2; D gene ambiguous. Germline CDR1 is MDHEN and CDR2 is SYDVKM. This CDR3 spans 11 amino acids. V lost 7 bases and J 2 bases, leaving 5 bases between the germline ends. CDR3 loop: CASTRNYGYTF. The CDR3 nucleotides are TGTGCCAGCACCCGGAACTATGGCTACACCTTC.

The chain couples TRBV28 to TRBJ1-2, with 7 positions matching TRBD1. Germline lookup yields CDR1 MDHEN and CDR2 SYDVKM. CDR3 length equals 13 residues. With 10 bases clipped from V and 2 bases from J, the junction kept 7 bases outside the gene matches. The CDR3 spells CATPGGYNYGYTF. As DNA, the CDR3 is TGTGCCACCCCAGGGGGATACAACTATGGCTACACCTTC.

This rearrangement joins TRBV7-9 to TRBJ2-5; a possible D gene is TRBD2 (5 bases). The germline V gene has CDR1 SEHNR and CDR2 FQNEAQ (reference sequence). The CDR3 contains 15 residues. Trimming stripped 0 bases from V and 5 bases from J, with 13 bases between. CDR3 DNA sequence: TGTGCCAGCAGCTTAGCGTGGTCCAGAGGGGAGACCCAGTACTTC. It specifies CASSLAWSRGETQYF.

The chain couples TRBV18 to TRBJ2-3; TRBD2 matches at 14 bases. V lost 4 bases and J lost 4; bases outside the gene matches: 7. The CDR3 is made up of 17 amino acids. Germline V gives CDR1 KGHSH, CDR2 LQKENI. CDR3 nucleotides: TGTGCCAGCTCACTGGGACTAGCGGGGGTGGTCCCAGATACGCAGTATTTT. Residues: CASSLGLAGVVPDTQYF.

This clone was seen a single time. The rearrangement uses TRBV27 and TRBJ2-2, with a weak D call TRBD1 (5 bases). Germline V gene data show CDR1 as MNHEY and CDR2 as SMNVEV (reference sequence). The CDR3 is made up of 14 amino acids. V was cut by 3 bases and J by 7 bases, with 12 bases left in between. CDR3 amino acids: CASSLRQGHGELFF. The CDR3 bases are TGTGCCAGCAGTTTGCGGCAGGGCCACGGGGAGCTGTTTTTT.

J is TRBJ1-5 and V is TRBV28; 9 bases align to TRBD1. CDR1 is MDHEN, CDR2 SYDVKM, per germline. CDR3 length: 20 residues. Unmatched junction bases numbered 16, after V lost 3 bases and J lost 1 base. This chain's CDR3 is CASSFINRGPEQGSNQPQHF. DNA for the CDR3: TGTGCCAGCAGTTTTATTAACAGGGGGCCGGAACAGGGGAGCAATCAGCCCCAGCATTTT.

J is TRBJ2-1 and V is TRBV30; maybe TRBD2 (6 bases). This CDR3 is built from 12 residues. V was cut by 3 bases and J by 7 bases, with 10 bases left in between. Germline V gives CDR1 GTSNPN, CDR2 SVGIG (reference sequence). In DNA form, the CDR3 reads TGTGCCTGGAGGGGGGGAGGTAATGAGCAGTTCTTC. Translation gives CAWRGGGNEQFF.

The chain joins TRBV2 to TRBJ1-2; no clear D. The germline V gene encodes CDR1 SNHLY and CDR2 FYNNEI. CDR3 length: 10 residues. Trimming took off 5 bases at V and 10 bases at J, with 8 bases between the two ends. In nucleotides, the CDR3 is TGTGCCAGCAGTTCTACTGCCTACACCTTC. Its translation: CASSSTAYTF.

In this sample, this clone turned up once. The chain couples TRBV30 to TRBJ2-7, with TRBD2 matching 8 bases. This CDR3 comprises 13 residues. Germline loops: CDR1 GTSNPN, CDR2 SVGIG (reference sequence). J gave up 5 bases and V 4 bases, and 7 bases lay outside the gene matches. This CDR3 is CAWNRGGLHEQYF. The CDR3 bases are TGTGCCTGGAACCGGGGGGGCCTCCACGAGCAGTACTTC.

The chain couples TRBV11-2 to TRBJ2-7; weak D call: TRBD2 (6 bases). Per the germline V gene, CDR1 is SGHAT and CDR2 is FQNNGV. The germline V and J ends were trimmed by 4 bases and 8 bases, with 21 bases remaining between them. The CDR3 extends over 15 amino acids. Here the CDR3 reads CASSSPGVGLFQQYF. CDR3 nucleotides: TGTGCCAGCAGCTCACCGGGAGTTGGGTTGTTTCAGCAGTACTTC.

In this sample, this clone turned up a few times. For the CDR3, the DNA is TGTGCCAGCAGTTATGTGGGGGGAGCGAACACCGGGGAGCTGTTTTTT. It codes for CASSYVGGANTGELFF. The gene calls are TRBV6-6 and TRBJ2-2; maybe TRBD2 (6 bases). The CDR3 consists of 16 residues. The germline gives CDR1 MNHNY, CDR2 SVGAGI (reference sequence). With 3 bases removed from V and 0 bases from J, the gap between germline ends came to 11 bases.

This clone appeared a few times. V usage is TRBV10-3 and J usage is TRBJ1-2; 9 bases map to TRBD1. Germline V lookup: CDR1 ENHRY, CDR2 SYGVKD. V lost 3 bases and J lost 8; bases outside the gene matches: 1. This CDR3 is built from 12 residues. In DNA, the CDR3 is TGTGCCATCAGTGAAGGACAGGGGGGCTACACCTTC. Protein product: CAISEGQGGYTF.

The V gene is TRBV3-1 (or the pseudogene TRBV3-2), the J gene TRBJ1-3; TRBD1 agrees at 9 bases. This CDR3 has 18 residues. The germline gives CDR1 LGHDT, CDR2 YNNKEL (reference sequence). The V gene end was trimmed by 0 bases and the J gene end by 4 bases; junction bases not matched to a gene: 10. The CDR3 loop reads CASSQDRGQGRSGNTIYF. The CDR3 region has the DNA TGTGCCAGCAGCCAAGATAGGGGACAGGGCCGGTCGGGAAACACCATATATTTT.

The gene calls are TRBV20-1 and TRBJ2-7, with a weak D call TRBD1 (6 bases). The ends were cut back, 3 bases at V and 6 bases at J, with 15 bases in the middle. Germline V lookup: CDR1 DFQATT, CDR2 SNEGSKA (reference sequence). The CDR3 is 13 amino acids. CDR3 in DNA: TGCAGTGCTAGTTTCGGGATGGGGGCCGAGCAGTACTTC. Residues: CSASFGMGAEQYF.

V gene TRBV27 combines with J gene TRBJ1-6; tentative D call: TRBD1 (5 bases). Germline loops: CDR1 MNHEY, CDR2 SMNVEV (reference sequence). The length of the CDR3 is 15 residues. The V end was cut by 1 base, the J end by 3 bases, with 7 bases between. The CDR3 DNA sequence: TGTGCCAGCAGTTTATTCAGGGTCTATAATTCACCCCTCCACTTT. It encodes CASSLFRVYNSPLHF.

The chain combines TRBV24-1 with TRBJ2-7, with 7 bases fitting TRBD2. The V gene end was trimmed by 8 bases and the J gene end by 0 bases; junction bases not matched to a gene: 9. Germline assignment: CDR1 KGHDR and CDR2 SFDVKD. The CDR3 has 15 residues. Written as DNA, the CDR3 is TGTGCCACCATGAAAAAGCGGGACCCCTCCTACGAGCAGTACTTC. Protein: CATMKKRDPSYEQYF.